The rows below give T cell receptor beta chains drawn from one sample of a study of T cells in Graves' hyperthyroidism and ophthalmopathy. TCRdb ran MiXCR on the multiplex PCR reads and lists one entry per CDR3 protein. Of approximately 300,000 distinct CDR3 sequences listed, over 15% are singletons. Input material: blood. The receptors come from an older woman with Graves' ophthalmopathy. CDR3s include the opening cysteine and the closing phenylalanine or tryptophan. The D gene is left open where the match is weak. Clone size appears in some rows only: once, few, many, or a class for an expanded clone.

D: -
length: 15
J: TRBJ1-1
V: TRBV6-5
size: many
CDR3: CASSYSTPAVAEAFF
DNA: TGTGCCAGCAGTTACTCGACCCCCGCGGTTGCTGAAGCTTTCTTT

D: -
length: 16
J: TRBJ1-3
V: TRBV12-3/TRBV12-4
size: -
CDR3: CASSLKGGAGGNTIYF
DNA: TGTGCCAGCAGTCTCAAGGGGGGGGCAGGTGGAAACACCATATATTTT

D: -
length: 14
J: TRBJ1-2
V: TRBV4-3
size: few
CDR3: CASSQDRWTYGYTF
DNA: TGCGCCAGCAGCCAAGATAGGTGGACTTATGGCTACACCTTC

D: -
length: 16
J: TRBJ1-2
V: TRBV28
size: few
CDR3: CASSSPGGAEAYGYTF
DNA: TGTGCCAGCAGTTCACCCGGGGGGGCGGAGGCGTATGGCTACACCTTC

D: TRBD1
length: 17
J: TRBJ2-3
V: TRBV11-2
size: many
CDR3: CASSLTWGDRSTDTQYF
DNA: TGTGCCAGCAGCTTAACTTGGGGGGACAGGAGCACAGATACGCAGTATTTT

D: -
length: 14
J: TRBJ1-1
V: TRBV7-9
size: few
CDR3: CASSLNIGETEAFF
DNA: TGTGCCAGCAGCTTAAACATCGGCGAGACTGAAGCTTTCTTT

D: -
length: 17
J: TRBJ2-1
V: TRBV19
size: few
CDR3: CASSDNTGRVSGLEQFF
DNA: TGTGCCAGTAGTGACAATACAGGGCGGGTTAGTGGACTTGAGCAGTTCTTC

D: -
length: 17
J: TRBJ2-3
V: TRBV4-3
size: once
CDR3: CASSQDLVGTITDTQYF
DNA: TGCGCCAGCAGCCAAGATTTGGTTGGGACCATCACAGATACGCAGTATTTT

D: -
length: 15
J: TRBJ1-6
V: TRBV10-3
size: few
CDR3: CAISEGSSYNSPLHF
DNA: TGTGCCATCAGTGAGGGGAGCTCCTATAATTCACCCCTCCACTTT

D: -
length: 13
J: TRBJ1-2
V: TRBV12-3/TRBV12-4
size: many
CDR3: CASSLEQNYGYTF
DNA: TGTGCCAGCAGTTTGGAGCAGAACTATGGCTACACCTTC

D: -
length: 14
J: TRBJ2-1
V: TRBV7-7
size: -
CDR3: CASSPRGGGYEQFF
DNA: TGTGCCAGCAGCCCTAGGGGCGGAGGGTATGAGCAGTTCTTC

D: TRBD1
length: 18
J: TRBJ1-1
V: TRBV28
size: many
CDR3: CASSFPDRGRGDWTEAFF
DNA: TGTGCCAGCAGTTTCCCCGACAGGGGGCGCGGAGATTGGACTGAAGCTTTCTTT

D: -
length: 14
J: TRBJ2-3
V: TRBV30
size: many
CDR3: CAWSGEASGRTQYF
DNA: TGTGCCTGGAGTGGAGAGGCGAGCGGTCGTACGCAGTATTTT

D: -
length: 14
J: TRBJ1-6
V: TRBV19
size: few
CDR3: CASSPQDYNSPLHF
DNA: TGTGCCAGTAGCCCACAGGATTATAATTCACCCCTCCACTTT

D: -
length: 13
J: TRBJ2-7
V: TRBV28
size: many
CDR3: CASSTPGGREQYF
DNA: TGTGCCAGCAGTACCCCTGGAGGTCGGGAGCAGTACTTC

D: -
length: 14
J: TRBJ2-3
V: TRBV20-1
size: few
CDR3: CSAMLAPPIDTQYF
DNA: TGCAGTGCCATGCTAGCGCCCCCGATAGATACGCAGTATTTT

D: TRBD2
length: 15
J: TRBJ2-7
V: TRBV11-1
size: many
CDR3: CASSSGLAGSYEQYF
DNA: TGTGCCAGCAGCTCGGGACTAGCGGGCTCCTACGAGCAGTACTTC

D: -
length: 13
J: TRBJ1-1
V: TRBV19
size: few
CDR3: CASTAARRTEAFF
DNA: TGTGCCAGTACAGCGGCACGTCGGACTGAAGCTTTCTTT

D: TRBD1
length: 15
J: TRBJ1-4
V: TRBV7-6
size: -
CDR3: CASRNDRGRFEKLFF
DNA: TGTGCCAGCAGAAACGACAGGGGGCGCTTTGAAAAACTGTTTTTT